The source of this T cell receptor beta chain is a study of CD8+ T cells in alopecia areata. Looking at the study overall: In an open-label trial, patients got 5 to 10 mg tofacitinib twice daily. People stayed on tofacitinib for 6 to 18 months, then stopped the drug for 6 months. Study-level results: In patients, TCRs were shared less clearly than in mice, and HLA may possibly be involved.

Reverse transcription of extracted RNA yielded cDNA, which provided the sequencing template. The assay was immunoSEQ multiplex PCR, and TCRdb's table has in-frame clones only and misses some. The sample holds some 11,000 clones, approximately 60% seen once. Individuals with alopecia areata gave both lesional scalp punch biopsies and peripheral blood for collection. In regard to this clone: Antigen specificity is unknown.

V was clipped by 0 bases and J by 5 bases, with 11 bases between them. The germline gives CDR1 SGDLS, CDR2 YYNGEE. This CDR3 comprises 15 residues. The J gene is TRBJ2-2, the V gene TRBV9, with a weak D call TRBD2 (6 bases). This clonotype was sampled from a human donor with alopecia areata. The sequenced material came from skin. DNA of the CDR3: TGTGCCAGCAGCGTAGGGATCGGGACTACCGGGGAGCTGTTTTTT. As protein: CASSVGIGTTGELFF. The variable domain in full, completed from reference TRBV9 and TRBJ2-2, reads DSGVTQTPKHLITATGQRVTLRCSPRSGDLSVYWYQQSLDQGLQFLIQYYNGEERAKGNILERFSAQQFPDLHSELNLSSLELGDSALYFCASSVGIGTTGELFFGEGSRLTVL.